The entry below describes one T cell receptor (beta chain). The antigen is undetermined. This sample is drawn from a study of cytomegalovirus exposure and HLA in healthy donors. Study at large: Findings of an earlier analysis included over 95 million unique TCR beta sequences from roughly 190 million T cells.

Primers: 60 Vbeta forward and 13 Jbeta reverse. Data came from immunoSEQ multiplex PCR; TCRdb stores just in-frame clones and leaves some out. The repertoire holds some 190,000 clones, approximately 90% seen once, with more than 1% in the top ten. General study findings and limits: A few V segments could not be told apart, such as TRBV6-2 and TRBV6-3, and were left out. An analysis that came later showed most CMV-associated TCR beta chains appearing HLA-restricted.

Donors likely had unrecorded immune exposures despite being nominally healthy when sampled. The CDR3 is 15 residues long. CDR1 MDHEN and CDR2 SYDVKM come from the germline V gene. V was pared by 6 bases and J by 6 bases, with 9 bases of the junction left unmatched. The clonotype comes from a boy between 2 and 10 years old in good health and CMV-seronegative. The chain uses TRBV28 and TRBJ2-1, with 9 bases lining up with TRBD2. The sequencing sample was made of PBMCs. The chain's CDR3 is CASRTLAGDSNEQFF. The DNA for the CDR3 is TGTGCCAGCAGAACATTAGCGGGAGATTCCAATGAGCAGTTCTTC. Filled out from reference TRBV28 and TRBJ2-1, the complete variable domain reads DVKVTQSSRYLVKRTGEKVFLECVQDMDHENMFWYRQDPGLGLRLIYFSYDVKMKEKGDIPEGYSVSREKKERFSLILESASTNQTSMYLCASRTLAGDSNEQFFGPGTRLTVL.